Presented here are 26 T cell receptor beta chains from one specimen sequenced in a study of cytomegalovirus exposure and HLA in healthy donors. The primer mix had 60 Vbeta and 13 Jbeta primers. Sequenced by immunoSEQ multiplex PCR; TCRdb stores in-frame clones only, minus some. The sample carries some 170,000 clones, roughly 80% recorded once. Input material: PBMCs. All receptors come from a man in his forties in good health and CMV-seronegative.

The chain joins TRBV6-5 to TRBJ2-3; D is perhaps TRBD2 (5 bases). V was trimmed by 0 bases and J by 8 bases, leaving 9 bases between them. Germline V lookup: CDR1 MNHEY, CDR2 SVGAGI. This CDR3 contains 13 residues. The CDR3 loop reads CASSYSRRSTQYF. CDR3 bases: TGTGCCAGCAGTTACTCGAGGAGGAGTACGCAGTATTTT.

This clone was observed a few times. The chain is built from TRBV11-2 and TRBJ2-3, with 15 nucleotides matching TRBD2. CDR1 and CDR2 (germline): SGHAT, FQNNGV. V was pared by 2 bases and J by 2 bases, with 5 bases of the junction left unmatched. The CDR3 is made up of 18 amino acids. The CDR3 sequence is CASSLPRTSGGVTDTQYF. The CDR3 bases are TGTGCCAGCAGCTTACCCCGGACTAGCGGGGGGGTCACAGATACGCAGTATTTT.

The chain has TRBV30 and TRBJ2-7, with D possibly matching TRBD2 (6 bases). This CDR3 has 16 residues. The ends were cut back, 0 bases at V and 0 bases at J, with 15 bases in the middle. Germline V lookup: CDR1 GTSNPN, CDR2 SVGIG (reference sequence). DNA of the CDR3: TGTGCCTGGAGTGTAGGTTCCCCCGGGAGCTCCTACGAGCAGTACTTC. Encoded protein: CAWSVGSPGSSYEQYF.

This chain joins TRBV19 and TRBJ1-5; 9 bases fit TRBD1. Germline V gives CDR1 LNHDA, CDR2 SQIVND (reference sequence). V trimming: 6 bases; J trimming: 1 base; junction bases outside the gene matches: 4. The CDR3 totals 15 residues. CDR3 nucleotide sequence: TGTGCCAGTAGACCACAGGGGGCGAGCAATCAGCCCCAGCATTTT. It yields the protein CASRPQGASNQPQHF.

This chain joins TRBV11-2 and TRBJ2-7, with D maybe TRBD1 (6 bases). In germline, CDR1 is SGHAT, CDR2 FQNNGV. The CDR3 has 14 residues. V lost 4 bases and J lost 2, with 12 bases in between. CDR3 bases: TGTGCCAGCAGCTCGCTTCGGACAGCCTACGAGCAGTACTTC. Translating it yields CASSSLRTAYEQYF.

This chain joins TRBV6-5 and TRBJ1-2, with a weak D call TRBD1 (5 bases). Looked up from germline, CDR1 is MNHEY and CDR2 is SVGAGI. This CDR3 is built from 14 residues. The V end was cut by 8 bases, the J end by 4 bases, with 17 bases between. This CDR3 reads CASCDVGRTYGYTF. As DNA, the CDR3 is TGTGCCAGCTGTGACGTGGGGCGCACCTATGGCTACACCTTC.

This clone came up once. This chain uses TRBV7-9 with TRBJ2-1; the match to TRBD1 covers 7 bases. The V gene's germline CDR1 is SEHNR and CDR2 FQNEAQ (reference sequence). V shed 5 bases, J shed 7 bases, and the junction held 8 bases outside the gene matches. The CDR3 covers 14 residues. The CDR3: CASSTWDSRNEQFF. The CDR3 region has the DNA TGTGCCAGCAGCACGTGGGACAGCCGTAATGAGCAGTTCTTC.

The chain employs TRBV2 and TRBJ1-6; a weak D match, TRBD1 (5 bases). Germline V gives CDR1 SNHLY, CDR2 FYNNEI. The CDR3 is 14 residues long. Trimming pared 6 bases from V and 7 bases from J, leaving 13 bases between. The DNA for the CDR3 is TGTGCCAGCAGCCCGGGACGGGAGAATTCACCCCTCCACTTT. This codes for CASSPGRENSPLHF.

V gene TRBV7-2 combines with J gene TRBJ2-5, with 8 bases identical to TRBD2. Germline assignment: CDR1 SGHTA and CDR2 FQGNSA. The CDR3 length is 17 residues. Trimming removed 3 bases from V and 5 bases from J; junction bases left unmatched: 14. CDR3 sequence (DNA): TGTGCCAGCAGCTTTCGCTTAGCGGGGACCCTCGTGGAGACCCAGTACTTC. Translation gives CASSFRLAGTLVETQYF.

CDR3 sequence (DNA): TGTGCCAGCACTCAACAGGGGTGGAATTCACCCCTCCACTTT. It translates to CASTQQGWNSPLHF. J is TRBJ1-6 and V is TRBV28; 7 nucleotides align to TRBD1. The trim removed 7 bases at V and 7 bases at J, leaving 7 bases unmatched. The germline V gene encodes CDR1 MDHEN and CDR2 SYDVKM. This CDR3 contains 14 residues.

The J gene is TRBJ2-5, the V gene TRBV11-1; D ambiguous. With the DNA end fitting TRBJ2-7 better, the J assignment may be wrong. CDR1 SGHAT and CDR2 FQDESV come from the germline V gene (reference sequence). This CDR3 has 14 residues. CDR3 amino acids: CASSTETFPYEQYF. CDR3 in DNA: TGTGCCAGCAGCACCGAGACATTTCCCTACGAGCAGTACTTC.

This chain connects TRBV6-5 to TRBJ1-5, with D maybe TRBD1 (5 bases). V was shortened by 0 bases and J by 6 bases, with 15 bases between the two germline ends. The CDR3 totals 16 residues. Germline values: CDR1 MNHEY, CDR2 SVGAGI. The CDR3, as DNA: TGTGCCAGCAGTTACTCGATGCAGGGCTTCGGTCAGCCCCAGCATTTT. It encodes CASSYSMQGFGQPQHF.

This chain connects TRBV28 to TRBJ2-7; unclear D gene. V lost 3 bases and J 7 bases, leaving 25 bases between the germline ends. Looked up from germline, CDR1 is MDHEN and CDR2 is SYDVKM. The CDR3 runs to 17 residues. CDR3 DNA sequence: TGTGCCAGCAGTTTTAGGAGTGCGACCCAACTCCTTCAGGAGCAGTACTTC. Its translation is CASSFRSATQLLQEQYF.

This sequence joins TRBV9 and TRBJ2-7, with D possibly being TRBD1 (6 bases). The CDR3 spans 12 residues. In germline, CDR1 is SGDLS, CDR2 YYNGEE. Trimming removed 4 bases from V and 7 bases from J, with 12 bases in between. In DNA form, the CDR3 reads TGTGCCAGCAGCTCCAGGGGTGGAGAGCAGTACTTC. Protein sequence: CASSSRGGEQYF.

The V call is TRBV20-1, the J call TRBJ1-6; no definite D call. V was cut by 7 bases and J by 16 bases, with 17 bases left in between. CDR1 DFQATT and CDR2 SNEGSKA come from the germline V gene (reference sequence). This CDR3 is 11 amino acids long. The CDR3 sequence is CSVQGSQRLHF. Here the CDR3 DNA reads TGCAGTGTACAAGGGTCCCAGCGGCTCCACTTT.

V usage is TRBV5-1 and J usage is TRBJ1-1, with no clear D. CDR3 length equals 12 residues. V was cut by 7 bases and J by 1 base, with 8 bases left in between. Germline V lookup: CDR1 SGHRS, CDR2 YFSETQ. CDR3 sequence (DNA): TGCGCCAGCTCTGAGGGGAACACTGAAGCTTTCTTT. Amino acids: CASSEGNTEAFF.

CDR3: CASSSRGIGTEAFF. DNA of the CDR3: TGTGCCAGCAGCTCCAGAGGGATCGGCACTGAAGCTTTCTTT. The genes are TRBV7-6 and TRBJ1-1; D is uncertain. CDR1 is SGHVS, CDR2 FNYEAQ, per germline. The length of the CDR3 is 14 residues. V was clipped by 4 bases and J by 4 bases, with 13 bases between them.

The chain carries TRBV10-3 and TRBJ2-7; 9 positions match TRBD1. Germline V gene lookup returns CDR1 ENHRY and CDR2 SYGVKD. The CDR3 has 15 residues. Trimming took 6 bases from V and 5 from J; bases not matched to a gene: 11. The CDR3 loop reads CAIRIPADRGDEQYF. The CDR3 coding sequence is TGTGCCATCAGAATCCCCGCCGACAGGGGGGACGAGCAGTACTTC.

CDR3 DNA: TGCGCCAGCAGCTCACAGGGGTATAGCAATCAGCCCCAGCATTTT. It yields the protein CASSSQGYSNQPQHF. The chain has TRBV5-1 and TRBJ1-5; 7 bases line up with TRBD1. Trimming at V came to 3 bases and at J to 0 bases, leaving 3 bases not matched to a gene. The germline V gene has CDR1 SGHRS and CDR2 YFSETQ. This CDR3 region has 15 residues. Together with reference TRBV5-1 and TRBJ1-5, the CDR3 gives the full variable domain: KAGVTQTPRYLIKTRGQQVTLSCSPISGHRSVSWYQQTPGQGLQFLFEYFSETQRNKGNFPGRFSGRQFSNSRSEMNVSTLELGDSALYLCASSSQGYSNQPQHFGDGTRLSIL.

The gene calls are TRBV7-9 and TRBJ2-7, with no clear D. Germline assignment: CDR1 SEHNR and CDR2 FQNEAQ (reference sequence). This CDR3 comprises 13 residues. V lost 1 base, J lost 2 bases, and 6 bases lay in between. The chain's CDR3 is CASSLVPAYEQYF. DNA for the CDR3: TGTGCCAGCAGCTTAGTGCCAGCCTACGAGCAGTACTTC.

The chain couples TRBV2 to TRBJ1-5; 7 nucleotides align to TRBD1. The length of the CDR3 is 17 residues. Looked up from germline, CDR1 is SNHLY and CDR2 is FYNNEI. The junction had 14 bases not matched to a gene; V was cut back by 9 bases and J by 0 bases. The CDR3 region is CASSRGGAGRSNQPQHF. DNA for the CDR3: TGTGCCAGTTCCCGAGGGGGCGCTGGTCGTAGCAATCAGCCCCAGCATTTT.

This chain links TRBV11-3 with TRBJ2-1, with D tentatively TRBD2 (6 bases). The germline V gene has CDR1 SGHNT and CDR2 YENEEA. The CDR3 runs 12 residues. Trimming took 3 bases from V and 9 from J, leaving 9 bases between them. The CDR3 here is CASSFPGGEQFF. Written as DNA, the CDR3 is TGTGCCAGCAGCTTCCCCGGGGGTGAGCAGTTCTTC.

The V and J genes are TRBV7-9 and TRBJ1-4, with D unresolved. Trimming left V 5 bases short and J 4 bases short, with 11 bases between. The CDR3 loop spans 14 amino acids. Germline V gives CDR1 SEHNR, CDR2 FQNEAQ (reference sequence). CDR3 region: CASSRPGINEKLFF. In DNA, the CDR3 is TGTGCCAGCAGCCGACCGGGAATTAATGAAAAACTGTTTTTT.

This clone was counted a few times. The genes are TRBV7-2 and TRBJ2-1, with D tentatively TRBD2 (6 bases). Germline CDR1 SGHTA, CDR2 FQGNSA. With 5 bases removed from V and 2 bases from J, the gap between germline ends came to 16 bases. CDR3 length: 16 residues. Written as DNA, the CDR3 is TGTGCCAGCAGCGGAGACACTAGCACCCCCTACAATGAGCAGTTCTTC. Amino acids: CASSGDTSTPYNEQFF.

Note on this clone: Additional DNA sequences in this sample encode the identical CDR3. This chain joins TRBV6-5 and TRBJ2-3, with TRBD1 matching over 8 bases. The CDR3 totals 16 residues. Trimming took 4 bases from V and 6 from J; bases not matched to a gene: 12. CDR1 is MNHEY and CDR2 is SVGAGI in the germline V gene. The CDR3 loop is CASSLTAGTGGDTQYF. The CDR3 nucleotides read TGTGCCAGCAGTTTAACTGCCGGGACAGGAGGCGATACGCAGTATTTT.

Details on this clone: Relative to the germline gene, one junction end is altered; a read error may explain this. The chain uses TRBV7-9 and TRBJ1-1; D not certain. CDR1 is SEHNR, CDR2 FQNEAQ, per germline (reference sequence). The CDR3 consists of 14 residues. CDR3 coding DNA: TGTGCCAGCAGCTTAGTTCGGGAGAACACTGAATCTTTCTTT. Translating it yields CASSLVRENTESFF.